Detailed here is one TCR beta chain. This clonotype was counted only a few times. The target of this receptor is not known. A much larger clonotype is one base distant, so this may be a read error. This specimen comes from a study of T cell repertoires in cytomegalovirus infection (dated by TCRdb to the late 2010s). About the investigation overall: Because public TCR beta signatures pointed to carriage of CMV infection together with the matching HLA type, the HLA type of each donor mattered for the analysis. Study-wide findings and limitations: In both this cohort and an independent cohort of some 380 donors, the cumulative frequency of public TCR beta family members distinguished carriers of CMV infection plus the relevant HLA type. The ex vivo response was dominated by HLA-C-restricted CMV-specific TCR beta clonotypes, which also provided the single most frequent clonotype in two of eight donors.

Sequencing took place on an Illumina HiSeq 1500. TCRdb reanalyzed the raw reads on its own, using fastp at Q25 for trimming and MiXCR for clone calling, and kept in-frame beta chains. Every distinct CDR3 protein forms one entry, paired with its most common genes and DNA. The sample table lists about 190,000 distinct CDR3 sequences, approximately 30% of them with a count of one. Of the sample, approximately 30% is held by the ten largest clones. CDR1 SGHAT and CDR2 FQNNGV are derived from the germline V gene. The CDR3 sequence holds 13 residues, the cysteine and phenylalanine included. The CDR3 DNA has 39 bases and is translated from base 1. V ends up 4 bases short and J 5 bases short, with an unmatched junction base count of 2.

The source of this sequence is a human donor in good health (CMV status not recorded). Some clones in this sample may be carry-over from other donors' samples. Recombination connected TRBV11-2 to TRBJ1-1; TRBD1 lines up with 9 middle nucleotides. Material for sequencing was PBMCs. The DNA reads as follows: TGTGCCAGCAGCTGGGACAGGGAAACTGAAGCTTTCTTT. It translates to CASSWDRETEAFF.